A selection of T cell receptor beta chains follows, all from one sample in a study of blood T cell repertoires in COVID-19. Profiled with immunoSEQ multiplex PCR; TCRdb holds only in-frame clones, not every one. The table shows around 81,000 clones, with approximately 91% occurring only once. Sequencing was performed on peripheral blood. These receptors were collected from a man in his 70s with acute or convalescent COVID-19. Each CDR3 is given with its conserved first and last residue. D genes are given only for firm matches. The size entry is marked missing in some rows and otherwise reads once, few, many or a size class.

CDR3nt: TGTGCCAGCGCGGGACTACCACCCCGAGTTCAATACTTC
CDR3aa: CASAGLPPRVQYF
j_gene: TRBJ2-5
d_gene: TRBD2
abundance: -
v_gene: TRBV27

CDR3nt: TGTGCCAGCAGCTTATCCATGAGGGAAAAACTGTTTTTT
CDR3aa: CASSLSMREKLFF
j_gene: TRBJ1-4
d_gene: -
abundance: -
v_gene: TRBV7-2

CDR3nt: TGTGCCAGCTCACGTGCCGTGGGGGCGGTCAACACTGAAGCTTTCTTT
CDR3aa: CASSRAVGAVNTEAFF
j_gene: TRBJ1-1
d_gene: -
abundance: -
v_gene: TRBV18

CDR3nt: TGTGCCAGCAGTGCCTCTGGGGAGATGAGGGATACGCAGTATTTT
CDR3aa: CASSASGEMRDTQYF
j_gene: TRBJ2-3
d_gene: -
abundance: once
v_gene: TRBV28

CDR3nt: TGCGCCAGCCACAGGGGACGGACCACACTGCTCCCAGATACGCAGTATTTT
CDR3aa: CASHRGRTTLLPDTQYF
j_gene: TRBJ2-3
d_gene: TRBD1
abundance: -
v_gene: TRBV5-1

CDR3nt: TGTGCCGTCTTCGGGGCTAGCGCCTCCTACGAGCAGTACTTC
CDR3aa: CAVFGASASYEQYF
j_gene: TRBJ2-7
d_gene: -
abundance: -
v_gene: TRBV6-5

CDR3nt: TGTGCCAGCAGCCCTTCGGGGGAAAAACTGTTTTTT
CDR3aa: CASSPSGEKLFF
j_gene: TRBJ1-4
d_gene: -
abundance: -
v_gene: TRBV6-6

CDR3nt: TGTGCCAGCAGTTCCCAGGGGGCGCGGGGAAACACCATATATTTT
CDR3aa: CASSSQGARGNTIYF
j_gene: TRBJ1-3
d_gene: TRBD1
abundance: -
v_gene: TRBV27

CDR3nt: TGTGCCAGCAGTTTATCAGGGGAGACCCAGTACTTC
CDR3aa: CASSLSGETQYF
j_gene: TRBJ2-5
d_gene: -
abundance: -
v_gene: TRBV12-3/TRBV12-4

CDR3nt: TGTGCCAGCAGCTTAGTCGGGAGACTGTACAATGAGCAGTTCTTC
CDR3aa: CASSLVGRLYNEQFF
j_gene: TRBJ2-1
d_gene: -
abundance: -
v_gene: TRBV7-2

CDR3nt: TGTGCCAGCAGCTTAGGTGGGGCAGACACATCCCCCGAAAAACTGTTTTTT
CDR3aa: CASSLGGADTSPEKLFF
j_gene: TRBJ1-4
d_gene: -
abundance: -
v_gene: TRBV21-1

CDR3nt: TGTGCCAGCAGTTACGGGACAGCTAGCAATCAGCCCCAGCATTTT
CDR3aa: CASSYGTASNQPQHF
j_gene: TRBJ1-5
d_gene: TRBD1
abundance: -
v_gene: TRBV6-6

CDR3nt: TGTGCCAGCAAAAGAACGGGGGGGAACACCGGGGAGCTGTTTTTT
CDR3aa: CASKRTGGNTGELFF
j_gene: TRBJ2-2
d_gene: TRBD2
abundance: once
v_gene: TRBV9

CDR3nt: TGTGCCAGCAGCGCTGGGAGGGGAACTGAAGCTTTCTTT
CDR3aa: CASSAGRGTEAFF
j_gene: TRBJ1-1
d_gene: -
abundance: -
v_gene: TRBV5-5

CDR3nt: TGTGCCAGCAGTTTATTGGGGACAGGGGTTAATGAAAAACTGTTTTTT
CDR3aa: CASSLLGTGVNEKLFF
j_gene: TRBJ1-4
d_gene: TRBD1
abundance: -
v_gene: TRBV28

CDR3nt: TGCGCCAGCAGGGCTTTTGACTACGAGCAGTACTTC
CDR3aa: CASRAFDYEQYF
j_gene: TRBJ2-7
d_gene: -
abundance: -
v_gene: TRBV5-1

CDR3nt: TGTGCCAGCAGTTCCCCTCGGAGGAATGGCTACACCTTC
CDR3aa: CASSSPRRNGYTF
j_gene: TRBJ1-2
d_gene: -
abundance: -
v_gene: TRBV28

CDR3nt: TGTGCCAGCTCAGTCGGACAGGGGAACACCGGGGAGCTGTTTTTT
CDR3aa: CASSVGQGNTGELFF
j_gene: TRBJ2-2
d_gene: TRBD1
abundance: few
v_gene: TRBV18

CDR3nt: TGTGCCAGCAGCCAGGGCTTCCAGCCCCAGCATTTT
CDR3aa: CASSQGFQPQHF
j_gene: TRBJ1-5
d_gene: -
abundance: -
v_gene: TRBV3-1/TRBV3-2

CDR3nt: TGTGCCAGCAGCTTAGCCCCACAGGGGGCAGGTGAGCAGTTCTTC
CDR3aa: CASSLAPQGAGEQFF
j_gene: TRBJ2-1
d_gene: TRBD1
abundance: -
v_gene: TRBV7-2

CDR3nt: TGTGCCAGCAGCCTAACAGGGGGCAATCAGCCCCAGCATTTT
CDR3aa: CASSLTGGNQPQHF
j_gene: TRBJ1-5
d_gene: TRBD1
abundance: few
v_gene: TRBV2

CDR3nt: TGTGCCAGCAGCCGGAACAGGGTCGAGCAGTACTTC
CDR3aa: CASSRNRVEQYF
j_gene: TRBJ2-7
d_gene: -
abundance: -
v_gene: TRBV14

CDR3nt: TGTGCCAGCAGCCCTAAAGTAGACAGGTTCCTAGCTAACTATGGCTACACCTTC
CDR3aa: CASSPKVDRFLANYGYTF
j_gene: TRBJ1-2
d_gene: -
abundance: -
v_gene: TRBV7-2

CDR3nt: TGTGCCAGTAGTACCTCTTCTTGGGCGCAGCAGTACTTC
CDR3aa: CASSTSSWAQQYF
j_gene: TRBJ2-7
d_gene: -
abundance: -
v_gene: TRBV19

CDR3nt: TGTGCCAGCAGCCCCCGTGAAAGCCCACTCCACCCGAGCTCCTACGAGCAGTACTTC
CDR3aa: CASSPRESPLHPSSYEQYF
j_gene: TRBJ2-7
d_gene: -
abundance: -
v_gene: TRBV5-5

CDR3nt: TGTGCCAGCAGCTTAAAAACGGGGAAACTGTACTTC
CDR3aa: CASSLKTGKLYF
j_gene: TRBJ2-7
d_gene: -
abundance: -
v_gene: TRBV7-9

CDR3nt: TGTGCCAGCAGCACACTCACTAGCGGGGGGGCCTACGAGCAGTACTTC
CDR3aa: CASSTLTSGGAYEQYF
j_gene: TRBJ2-7
d_gene: TRBD2
abundance: -
v_gene: TRBV7-2

CDR3nt: TGTGCCAGCAGTTTATCTACCAGGGAAGGCTACGAGCAGTACTTC
CDR3aa: CASSLSTREGYEQYF
j_gene: TRBJ2-7
d_gene: -
abundance: once
v_gene: TRBV28

CDR3nt: TGTGCCAGCTCACCGTCCTTGTTGGCCACAGATACGCAGTATTTT
CDR3aa: CASSPSLLATDTQYF
j_gene: TRBJ2-3
d_gene: -
abundance: -
v_gene: TRBV18

CDR3nt: TGTGCCAGCAGCGCAAACAGGGGGCTTGGTGGAAACACCATATATTTT
CDR3aa: CASSANRGLGGNTIYF
j_gene: TRBJ1-3
d_gene: TRBD1
abundance: -
v_gene: TRBV5-4

CDR3nt: TGTGCCAGCAGCTTGGGGGGGGACAGGAGAGTCTATGGCTACACCTTC
CDR3aa: CASSLGGDRRVYGYTF
j_gene: TRBJ1-2
d_gene: TRBD1
abundance: -
v_gene: TRBV7-2

CDR3nt: TGTGCCAGTATGGCCCTGCTTGAAGCTTTCTTT
CDR3aa: CASMALLEAFF
j_gene: TRBJ1-1
d_gene: -
abundance: -
v_gene: TRBV19

CDR3nt: TGTGCCAGCAGCTGGGGACAGGGTGGCTATGGCTACACCTTC
CDR3aa: CASSWGQGGYGYTF
j_gene: TRBJ1-2
d_gene: TRBD1
abundance: -
v_gene: TRBV5-6

CDR3nt: TGTGCCAGCAGCTTTTACGCGGGATTAGCCTACAATGAGCAGTTCTTC
CDR3aa: CASSFYAGLAYNEQFF
j_gene: TRBJ2-1
d_gene: -
abundance: -
v_gene: TRBV7-2

CDR3nt: TGTGCCAGCTCACTTAACTACCGGGACAGTGGAAACACCATATATTTT
CDR3aa: CASSLNYRDSGNTIYF
j_gene: TRBJ1-3
d_gene: TRBD1
abundance: -
v_gene: TRBV18

CDR3nt: TGTGCCAGTAGCCCACCGGGACGGGGGTTCAGTGAGCAGTTCTTC
CDR3aa: CASSPPGRGFSEQFF
j_gene: TRBJ2-1
d_gene: -
abundance: -
v_gene: TRBV19

CDR3nt: TGTGCCAGCTCACCAGCCAGCGAAGCAACTAATGAAAAACTGTTTTTT
CDR3aa: CASSPASEATNEKLFF
j_gene: TRBJ1-4
d_gene: -
abundance: -
v_gene: TRBV18

CDR3nt: TGTGCCAGCAGCCAAGATATACAGGTTCGTGAGCCCCAGCATTTT
CDR3aa: CASSQDIQVREPQHF
j_gene: TRBJ1-5
d_gene: -
abundance: -
v_gene: TRBV4-2

CDR3nt: TGTGCCAGCAGTCTAGCGGGAGCCGAGCAGTTCTTC
CDR3aa: CASSLAGAEQFF
j_gene: TRBJ2-1
d_gene: TRBD2
abundance: -
v_gene: TRBV28

CDR3nt: TGCGCCAGCAGCTTAGGAAACGACAGGGGCTATGGCTACACCTTC
CDR3aa: CASSLGNDRGYGYTF
j_gene: TRBJ1-2
d_gene: TRBD1
abundance: -
v_gene: TRBV5-1

CDR3nt: TGTGCCAGCAGCCGAGGTAGCGTGGGAGAGACCCAGTACTTC
CDR3aa: CASSRGSVGETQYF
j_gene: TRBJ2-5
d_gene: -
abundance: -
v_gene: TRBV7-8